This entry lists 16 T cell receptor beta chains sequenced from one sample in a study of T cell responses to AZD1222 COVID-19 vaccine. Repertoires were generated with immunoSEQ multiplex PCR, while TCRdb's copy carries only in-frame clones and drops some. Of approximately 120,000 clones listed, 89% were seen once; the top ten hold more than 4%. This specimen was peripheral blood, taken on day 0 of AZD1222 vaccination. The receptors were sampled from an adult in good health.

The V call is TRBV2, the J call TRBJ1-2, with 7 nucleotides matching TRBD1. Unmatched junction bases numbered 9, after V lost 7 bases and J lost 4 bases. The CDR3 loop spans 14 amino acids. Germline V gives CDR1 SNHLY, CDR2 FYNNEI. CDR3 sequence (DNA): TGTGCCAGCACTAGGACGACAGGGACCTATGGCTACACCTTC. Its protein is CASTRTTGTYGYTF. Combining the CDR3 with reference TRBV2 and TRBJ1-2 gives the whole variable domain EPEVTQTPSHQVTQMGQEVILRCVPISNHLYFYWYRQILGQKVEFLVSFYNNEISEKSEIFDDQFSVERPDGSNFTLKIRSTKLEDSAMYFCASTRTTGTYGYTFGSGTRLTVV.

The CDR3: CASSYVLGSNYGYTF. The CDR3 DNA follows: TGTGCCAGCAGTTACGTGTTGGGCAGCAACTATGGCTACACCTTC. V usage is TRBV6-2 or TRBV6-3 and J usage is TRBJ1-2; no clear D. CDR1 is MNHEY and CDR2 is SVGEGT in the germline V gene. V was trimmed by 2 bases and J by 2 bases, leaving 12 bases between them. The CDR3 loop spans 15 amino acids.

V usage is TRBV12-3 or TRBV12-4 and J usage is TRBJ1-5; TRBD1 might be the D (5 bases). The length of the CDR3 is 12 residues. V lost 2 bases, J lost 15 bases, and 14 bases lay in between. CDR3 sequence: CASSLLSGAPHF. The DNA for the CDR3 is TGTGCCAGCAGTTTACTGTCCGGGGCCCCGCATTTT.

The chain is built from TRBV2 and TRBJ2-2, with 7 nucleotides matching TRBD2. V dropped 7 bases and J dropped 6; count of bases not matched to a gene: 8. Germline values: CDR1 SNHLY, CDR2 FYNNEI. The CDR3 is made up of 14 amino acids. The CDR3 is CASKYTSVAGELFF. The CDR3 DNA sequence: TGTGCCAGCAAGTACACTAGCGTCGCCGGGGAGCTGTTTTTT.

The V and J genes are TRBV30 and TRBJ2-3; a weak D match, TRBD2 (6 bases). Germline CDR1 GTSNPN, CDR2 SVGIG (reference sequence). V lost 5 bases to trimming and J lost 14 bases, with 20 bases between them. This CDR3 contains 12 residues. The CDR3, as DNA: TGTGCCTGGGAGGTCGGGACTTCTCGCAGGTATTTT. It encodes CAWEVGTSRRYF.

The count of this clone is one. The genes are TRBV11-2 and TRBJ1-1; D uncertain. The CDR3 runs 16 residues. The germline gives CDR1 SGHAT, CDR2 FQNNGV. V dropped 1 base and J dropped 0 bases, with 12 bases sitting between them. CDR3 residues: CASSLGYPNVNTEAFF. The CDR3 coding sequence is TGTGCCAGCAGCTTAGGGTACCCGAACGTGAACACTGAAGCTTTCTTT.

V usage is TRBV19 and J usage is TRBJ1-2; D not certain. V was shortened by 11 bases and J by 7 bases, with 23 bases between the two germline ends. Germline V CDR1 and CDR2: LNHDA, SQIVND (reference sequence). CDR3 length equals 14 residues. CDR3 coding DNA: TGTGCCCCCATAGTTTGGGGAAGAAGAGTTGGCTACACCTTC. This codes for CAPIVWGRRVGYTF.

This sequence joins TRBV18 and TRBJ2-7, with TRBD1 matching over 7 bases. Germline V CDR1 and CDR2: KGHSH, LQKENI. J gave up 5 bases and V 4 bases, and 11 bases lay outside the gene matches. The CDR3 spans 15 residues. The CDR3 region is CASSQTGAADDEQYF. For the CDR3, the DNA is TGTGCCAGCTCACAAACAGGGGCCGCTGACGACGAGCAGTACTTC.

J is TRBJ2-6 and V is TRBV24-1, with D uncertain. This CDR3 has 17 residues. V was trimmed by 4 bases and J by 0 bases, leaving 12 bases between them. Germline V CDR1 and CDR2: KGHDR, SFDVKD. CDR3 loop: CATSESQGRSGANVLTF. The CDR3 DNA reads TGTGCCACCAGTGAATCTCAAGGACGCTCTGGGGCCAACGTCCTGACTTTC.

V gene TRBV19 combines with J gene TRBJ2-5; 9 bases fit TRBD1. Trimming cost V 3 bases and J 4 bases; bases outside gene matches: 3. The CDR3 is 14 residues long. Looked up from germline, CDR1 is LNHDA and CDR2 is SQIVND (reference sequence). Here the CDR3 DNA reads TGTGCCAGTAGTATGGGGACAGGGCTAGAGACCCAGTACTTC. Protein sequence: CASSMGTGLETQYF.

This chain links TRBV10-1 with TRBJ2-1, with 9 bases lining up with TRBD2. The CDR3 is 13 amino acids. CDR1 and CDR2 (germline): WNHNN, SYGVQD (reference sequence). V shed 8 bases and J 4 bases; nucleotides not matched to a gene: 3. The CDR3 coding sequence is TGCGCCAGCGCTAGCGGGGATTACAATGAGCAGTTCTTC. Its protein product is CASASGDYNEQFF.

This rearrangement joins TRBV24-1 to TRBJ2-1; 9 nucleotides agree with TRBD1. This CDR3 region has 16 residues. Trimming took 4 bases from V and 5 from J; bases not matched to a gene: 8. Germline-derived CDR1 and CDR2 are KGHDR and SFDVKD. CDR3 sequence reads: CATSDPGQGFDNEQFF. CDR3 nucleotides: TGTGCCACCAGTGACCCGGGACAGGGCTTCGACAATGAGCAGTTCTTC.

The rearrangement uses TRBV5-6 and TRBJ1-2; weak D call: TRBD1 (6 bases). Germline CDR1 reads SGHDT; CDR2 reads YYEEEE. The ends were cut back, 4 bases at V and 4 bases at J, with 11 bases in the middle. This CDR3 is 13 amino acids long. CDR3 in DNA: TGTGCCAGCAGCCCTGGACAGAGCTATGGCTACACCTTC. Amino acids: CASSPGQSYGYTF. The full variable domain, completed using reference TRBV5-6 and TRBJ1-2, is DAGVTQSPTHLIKTRGQQVTLRCSPKSGHDTVSWYQQALGQGPQFIFQYYEEEERQRGNFPDRFSGHQFPNYSSELNVNALLLGDSALYLCASSPGQSYGYTFGSGTRLTVV.

The J gene is TRBJ2-7, the V gene TRBV11-1, with no clear D. Germline V gene data show CDR1 as SGHAT and CDR2 as FQDESV (reference sequence). This CDR3 is built from 12 residues. The V and J ends lost 3 bases and 6 bases respectively, with 9 bases between them. CDR3 DNA: TGTGCCAGCAGCTTTGTAGGTAGCGAGCAGTACTTC. This translates into CASSFVGSEQYF.

V usage is TRBV30 and J usage is TRBJ2-3; 8 bases fit TRBD1. V gave up 7 bases and J gave up 3 bases; unmatched junction bases: 3. Germline V CDR1 and CDR2: GTSNPN, SVGIG (reference sequence). This CDR3 contains 12 residues. The CDR3 DNA reads TGTGCCTCGCAGGGGGCAACAGATACGCAGTATTTT. Protein sequence: CASQGATDTQYF.

This chain uses TRBV7-2 with TRBJ1-6; D is possibly TRBD1 (6 bases). The V end was cut by 6 bases, the J end by 0 bases, with 15 bases between. Germline assignment: CDR1 SGHTA and CDR2 FQGNSA. The CDR3 totals 17 residues. This CDR3 reads CASRPTGQSSYNSPLHF. CDR3 DNA: TGTGCCAGCAGACCGACGGGACAAAGCTCCTATAATTCACCCCTCCACTTT. Full variable domain (outside the CDR3, taken from reference TRBV7-2 and TRBJ1-6): GAGVSQSPSNKVTEKGKDVELRCDPISGHTALYWYRQSLGQGLEFLIYFQGNSAPDKSGLPSDRFSAERTGGSVSTLTIQRTQQEDSAVYLCASRPTGQSSYNSPLHFGNGTRLTVT.